The entry below describes one T cell receptor beta chain. Other DNA sequences in this sample translate to the same CDR3. The germline V and J ends were trimmed by 4 bases and 0 bases, with 7 bases remaining between them. Germline lookup yields CDR1 SGHTA and CDR2 FQGTGA. The CDR3 is 14 amino acids. The sequenced template was cDNA made from the entire isolated RNA. Profiling relied on immunoSEQ multiplex PCR, and the TCRdb table lists in-frame clones only, not all of them. Here the sample spans about 140,000 clones, less than 9% being singletons. This sample stems from a study of beta chain features in type 1 diabetes.

The sequence came from a woman aged 25 to 39 in good health. The J gene is TRBJ2-1, the V gene TRBV7-3; possibly TRBD2 for D (5 bases). The sequenced sample was central memory CD4+ T cells from blood. CDR3 protein: CASSSGSSYNEQFF. The CDR3 DNA sequence: TGTGCCAGCAGCTCGGGGAGCTCCTACAATGAGCAGTTCTTC.